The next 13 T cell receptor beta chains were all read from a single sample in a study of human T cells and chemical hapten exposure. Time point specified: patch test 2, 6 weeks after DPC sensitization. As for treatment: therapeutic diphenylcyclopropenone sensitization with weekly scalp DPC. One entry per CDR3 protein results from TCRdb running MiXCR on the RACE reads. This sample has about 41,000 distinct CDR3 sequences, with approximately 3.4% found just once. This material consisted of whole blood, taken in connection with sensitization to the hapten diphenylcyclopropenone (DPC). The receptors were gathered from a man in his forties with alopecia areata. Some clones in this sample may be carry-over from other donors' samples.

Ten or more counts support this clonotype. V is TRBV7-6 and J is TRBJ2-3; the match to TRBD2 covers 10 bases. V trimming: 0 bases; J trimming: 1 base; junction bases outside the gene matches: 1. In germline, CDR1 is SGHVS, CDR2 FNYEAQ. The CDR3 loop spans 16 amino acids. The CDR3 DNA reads TGTGCCAGCAGCTTAGCCCTAGCGGGGGGCACAGATACGCAGTATTTT. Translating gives CASSLALAGGTDTQYF. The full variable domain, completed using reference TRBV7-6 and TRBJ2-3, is GAGVSQSPRYKVTKRGQDVALRCDPISGHVSLYWYRQALGQGPEFLTYFNYEAQQDKSGLPNDRFSAERPEGSISTLTIQRTEQRDSAMYRCASSLALAGGTDTQYFGPGTRLTVL.

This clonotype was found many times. DNA of the CDR3: TGTGCCAGCAGCGTGGGGGGGCTGAACACCGGGGAGCTGTTTTTT. Residues: CASSVGGLNTGELFF. The J gene is TRBJ2-2, the V gene TRBV9; TRBD2 might be the D (7 bases). Per the germline V gene, CDR1 is SGDLS and CDR2 is YYNGEE. The CDR3 is 15 amino acids. Trimming removed 2 bases at V and 1 base at J, with 9 bases between. The whole variable domain, filled in from reference TRBV9 and TRBJ2-2, reads DSGVTQTPKHLITATGQRVTLRCSPRSGDLSVYWYQQSLDQGLQFLIQYYNGEERAKGNILERFSAQQFPDLHSELNLSSLELGDSALYFCASSVGGLNTGELFFGEGSRLTVL.

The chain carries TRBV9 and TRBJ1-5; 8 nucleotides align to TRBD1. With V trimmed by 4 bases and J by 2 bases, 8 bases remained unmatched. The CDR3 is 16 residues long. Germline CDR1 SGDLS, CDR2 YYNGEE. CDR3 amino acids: CASSSQGAAGNQPQHF. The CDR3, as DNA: TGTGCCAGCAGCTCTCAGGGGGCAGCAGGCAATCAGCCCCAGCATTTT.

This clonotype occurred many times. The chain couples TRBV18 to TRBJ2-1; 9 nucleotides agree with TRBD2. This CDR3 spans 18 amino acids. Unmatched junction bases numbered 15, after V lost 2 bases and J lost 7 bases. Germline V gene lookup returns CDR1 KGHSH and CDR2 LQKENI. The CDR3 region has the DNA TGTGCCAGCTCACCAGCTGAGGGACTAGCCCAAATTGAGAATGAGCAGTTCTTC. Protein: CASSPAEGLAQIENEQFF.

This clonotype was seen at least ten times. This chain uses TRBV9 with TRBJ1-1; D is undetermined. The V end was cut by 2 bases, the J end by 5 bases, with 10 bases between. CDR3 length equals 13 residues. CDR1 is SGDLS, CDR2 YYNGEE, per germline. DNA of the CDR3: TGTGCCAGCAGCGTCGACTTTGGGACTGAAGCTTTCTTT. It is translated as CASSVDFGTEAFF.

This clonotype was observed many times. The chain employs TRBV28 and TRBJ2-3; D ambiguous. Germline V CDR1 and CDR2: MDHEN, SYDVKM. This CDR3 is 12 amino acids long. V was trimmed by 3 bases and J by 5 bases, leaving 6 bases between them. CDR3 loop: CASSFRVDTQYF. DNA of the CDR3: TGTGCCAGCAGTTTTCGGGTAGATACGCAGTATTTT.

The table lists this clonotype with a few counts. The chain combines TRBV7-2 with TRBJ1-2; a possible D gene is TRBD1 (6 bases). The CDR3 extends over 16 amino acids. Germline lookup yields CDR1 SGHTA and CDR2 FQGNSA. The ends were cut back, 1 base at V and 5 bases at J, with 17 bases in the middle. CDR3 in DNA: TGTGCCAGCAGCTTAGGGGGGGCGGGGGTCGAGTATGGCTACACCTTC. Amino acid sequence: CASSLGGAGVEYGYTF.

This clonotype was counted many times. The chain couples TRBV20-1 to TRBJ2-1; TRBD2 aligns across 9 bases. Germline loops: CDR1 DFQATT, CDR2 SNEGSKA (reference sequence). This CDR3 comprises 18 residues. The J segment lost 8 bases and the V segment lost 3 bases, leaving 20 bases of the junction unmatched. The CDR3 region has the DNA TGCAGTGCTAGGGATGGCCTGTCAGCGGGAGGCGAACGGGATGAGCAGTTCTTC. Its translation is CSARDGLSAGGERDEQFF.

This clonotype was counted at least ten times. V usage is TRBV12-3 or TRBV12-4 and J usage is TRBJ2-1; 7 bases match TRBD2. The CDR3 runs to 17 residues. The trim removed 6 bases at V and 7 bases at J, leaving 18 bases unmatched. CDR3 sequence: CASSPNLWLAVGNEQFF. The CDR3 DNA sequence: TGTGCCAGCAGCCCAAATTTGTGGCTAGCGGTGGGAAATGAGCAGTTCTTC.

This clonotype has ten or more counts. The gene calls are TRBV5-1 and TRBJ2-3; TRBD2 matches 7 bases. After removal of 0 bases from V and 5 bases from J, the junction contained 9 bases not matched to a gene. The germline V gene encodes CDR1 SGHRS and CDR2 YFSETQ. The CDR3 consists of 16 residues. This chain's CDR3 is CASSLEGAGSIDTQYF. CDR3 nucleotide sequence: TGCGCCAGCAGCTTGGAAGGAGCGGGGAGTATAGATACGCAGTATTTT.

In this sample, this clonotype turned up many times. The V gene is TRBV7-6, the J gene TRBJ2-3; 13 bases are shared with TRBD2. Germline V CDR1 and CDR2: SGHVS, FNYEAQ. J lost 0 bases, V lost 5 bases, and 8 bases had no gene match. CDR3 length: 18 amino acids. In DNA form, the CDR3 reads TGTGCCAGCAGCCCACTATTACTAGCGGGAGGGAGCACAGATACGCAGTATTTT. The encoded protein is CASSPLLLAGGSTDTQYF.

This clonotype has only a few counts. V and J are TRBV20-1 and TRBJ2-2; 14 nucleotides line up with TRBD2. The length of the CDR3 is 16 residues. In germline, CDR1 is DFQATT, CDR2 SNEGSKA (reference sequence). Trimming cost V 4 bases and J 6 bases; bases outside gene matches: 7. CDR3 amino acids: CSAKGLAGVFAGELFF. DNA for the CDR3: TGCAGTGCTAAGGGACTAGCGGGAGTCTTTGCCGGGGAGCTGTTTTTT.

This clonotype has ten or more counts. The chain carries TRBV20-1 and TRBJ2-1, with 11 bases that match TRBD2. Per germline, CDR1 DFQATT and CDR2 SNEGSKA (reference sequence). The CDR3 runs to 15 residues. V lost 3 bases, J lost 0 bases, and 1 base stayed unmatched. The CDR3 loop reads CSARTSGASYNEQFF. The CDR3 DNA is TGCAGTGCTAGGACTAGCGGGGCCTCCTACAATGAGCAGTTCTTC.